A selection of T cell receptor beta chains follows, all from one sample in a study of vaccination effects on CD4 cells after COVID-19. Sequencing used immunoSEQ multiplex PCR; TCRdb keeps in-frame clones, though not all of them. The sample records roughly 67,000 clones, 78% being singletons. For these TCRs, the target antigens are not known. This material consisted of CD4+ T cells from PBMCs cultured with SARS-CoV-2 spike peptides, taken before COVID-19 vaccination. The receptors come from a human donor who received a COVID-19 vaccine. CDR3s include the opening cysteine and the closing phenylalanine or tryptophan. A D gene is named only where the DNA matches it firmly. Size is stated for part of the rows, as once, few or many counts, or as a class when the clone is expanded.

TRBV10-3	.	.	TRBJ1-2	CAIRTGPSDYGYTF	TGTGCCATCAGAACCGGGCCAAGTGATTATGGCTACACCTTC
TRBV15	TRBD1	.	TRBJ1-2	CATSRARITGVGPYGYTF	TGTGCCACCAGCAGAGCCCGAATAACAGGGGTTGGACCCTATGGCTACACCTTC
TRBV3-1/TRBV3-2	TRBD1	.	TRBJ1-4	CASSQALRGRATNEKLFF	TGTGCCAGCAGCCAAGCTTTAAGGGGGCGGGCAACTAATGAAAAACTGTTTTTT
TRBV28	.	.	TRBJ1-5	CASSLLDMSNQPQHF	TGTGCCAGCAGTTTACTGGACATGAGCAATCAGCCCCAGCATTTT
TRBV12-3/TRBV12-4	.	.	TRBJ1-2	CASSPRGGYGYTF	TGTGCCAGCAGCCCCCGGGGGGGCTATGGCTACACCTTC
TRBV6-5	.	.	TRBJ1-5	CASSDPTGGPQHF	TGTGCCAGCAGCGATCCGACGGGAGGGCCCCAGCATTTT
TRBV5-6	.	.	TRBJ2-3	CASSLGQPDTQYF	TGTGCCAGCAGCTTGGGACAGCCAGATACGCAGTATTTT
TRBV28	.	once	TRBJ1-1	CASSLPGYTEAFF	TGTGCCAGCAGTCTACCAGGGTACACTGAAGCTTTCTTT
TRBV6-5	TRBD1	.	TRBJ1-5	CASRPDRGSNQPQHF	TGTGCCAGCAGACCCGACAGGGGAAGCAATCAGCCCCAGCATTTT
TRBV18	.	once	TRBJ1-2	CASLPGTGRETRGYTF	TGTGCCAGCTTGCCCGGCACAGGGAGGGAGACGCGGGGCTACACCTTC
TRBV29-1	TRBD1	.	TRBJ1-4	CSVGQGGNEKLFF	TGCAGCGTGGGACAGGGTGGGAATGAAAAACTGTTTTTT
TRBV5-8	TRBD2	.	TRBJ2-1	CASSLLAGAYNEQFF	TGTGCCAGCAGCTTGCTAGCGGGAGCCTACAATGAGCAGTTCTTC
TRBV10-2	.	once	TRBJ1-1	CASSYSGNTEAFF	TGCGCCAGCTCCTACAGTGGAAACACTGAAGCTTTCTTT
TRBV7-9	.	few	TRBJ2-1	CASSLTGTPYNEQFF	TGTGCCAGCAGCCTAACCGGGACACCCTACAATGAGCAGTTCTTC
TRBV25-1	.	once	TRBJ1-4	CASSDQRAATNEKLFF	TGTGCCAGCAGTGATCAAAGGGCCGCAACTAATGAAAAACTGTTTTTT
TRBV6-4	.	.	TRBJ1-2	CASSDSEVPSGYTF	TGTGCCAGCAGTGACTCGGAGGTTCCCTCCGGCTACACCTTC
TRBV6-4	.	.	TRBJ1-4	CASSGLTDPTNEKLFF	TGTGCCAGCAGTGGGCTGACAGACCCAACTAATGAAAAACTGTTTTTT
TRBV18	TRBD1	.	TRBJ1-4	CASSPLRPGTGDEKLFF	TGTGCCAGCTCACCTCTGAGACCCGGGACAGGGGATGAAAAACTGTTTTTT
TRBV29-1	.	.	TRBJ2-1	CSPSTLNEQFF	TGCAGCCCGTCGACTTTAAATGAGCAGTTCTTC
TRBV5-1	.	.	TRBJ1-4	CASSLARTNEKLFF	TGCGCCAGCAGCTTGGCCAGGACTAATGAAAAACTGTTTTTT
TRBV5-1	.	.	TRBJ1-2	CASSLAVSGRVGTYGYTF	TGCGCCAGCAGCTTGGCCGTGAGTGGACGCGTGGGGACCTATGGCTACACCTTC
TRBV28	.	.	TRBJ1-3	CASSPYRASGNTIYF	TGTGCCAGCAGTCCCTACAGGGCCTCTGGAAACACCATATATTTT
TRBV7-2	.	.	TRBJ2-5	CASSLTGVGQETQYF	TGTGCCAGCAGCTTAACTGGGGTCGGCCAAGAGACCCAGTACTTC
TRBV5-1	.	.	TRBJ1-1	CASSLGLYGERNTEAFF	TGCGCCAGCAGCTTGGGTTTATATGGGGAGAGGAACACTGAAGCTTTCTTT
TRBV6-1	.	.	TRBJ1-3	CASSELGGQGNTIYF	TGTGCCAGCAGTGAACTAGGGGGGCAAGGAAACACCATATATTTT
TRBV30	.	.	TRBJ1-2	CAWGGTRPYGYTF	TGTGCCTGGGGCGGGACCCGACCCTATGGCTACACCTTC
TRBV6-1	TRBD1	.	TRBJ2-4	CASSEGQGQIAKNIQYF	TGTGCCAGCAGTGAAGGACAGGGGCAAATAGCCAAAAACATTCAGTACTTC
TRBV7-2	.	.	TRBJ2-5	CASSLMRLEKAQYF	TGTGCCAGCAGCTTAATGCGACTAGAAAAGGCCCAGTACTTC
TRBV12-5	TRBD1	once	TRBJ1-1	CASGKYVGTGNTEAFF	TGTGCTAGTGGCAAATATGTCGGGACAGGAAACACTGAAGCTTTCTTT
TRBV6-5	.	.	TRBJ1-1	CASSPASQNTEAFF	TGTGCCAGCAGCCCGGCAAGTCAGAACACTGAAGCTTTCTTT
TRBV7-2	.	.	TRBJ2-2	CASSLSQETGELFF	TGTGCCAGCAGCTTATCACAGGAAACCGGGGAGCTGTTTTTT
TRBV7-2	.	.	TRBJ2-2	CASSRIRSAGELFF	TGTGCCAGCAGCCGGATCCGCTCGGCCGGGGAGCTGTTTTTT
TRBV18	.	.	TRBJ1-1	CASSPRVSGENTEAFF	TGTGCCAGCTCACCACGAGTTAGTGGGGAGAACACTGAAGCTTTCTTT